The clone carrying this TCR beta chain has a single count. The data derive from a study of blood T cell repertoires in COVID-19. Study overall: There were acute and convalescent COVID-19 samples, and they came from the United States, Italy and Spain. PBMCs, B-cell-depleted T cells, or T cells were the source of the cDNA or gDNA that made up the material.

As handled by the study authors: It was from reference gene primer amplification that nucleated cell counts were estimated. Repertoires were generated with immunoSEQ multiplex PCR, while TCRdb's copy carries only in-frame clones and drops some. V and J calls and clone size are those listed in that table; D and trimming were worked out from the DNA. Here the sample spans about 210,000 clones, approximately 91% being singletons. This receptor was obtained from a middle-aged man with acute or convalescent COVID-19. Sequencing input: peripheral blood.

In nucleotides, the CDR3 is TGCGCCAGCAGCTTGGCGGCGGGGTCCACCGGGGAGCTGTTTTTT. Translating it yields CASSLAAGSTGELFF. This chain joins TRBV5-1 and TRBJ2-2, with a tentative D call TRBD2 (6 bases). Trimming removed 0 bases from V and 4 bases from J, with 10 bases in between. Germline loops: CDR1 SGHRS, CDR2 YFSETQ. The CDR3 extends over 15 amino acids.